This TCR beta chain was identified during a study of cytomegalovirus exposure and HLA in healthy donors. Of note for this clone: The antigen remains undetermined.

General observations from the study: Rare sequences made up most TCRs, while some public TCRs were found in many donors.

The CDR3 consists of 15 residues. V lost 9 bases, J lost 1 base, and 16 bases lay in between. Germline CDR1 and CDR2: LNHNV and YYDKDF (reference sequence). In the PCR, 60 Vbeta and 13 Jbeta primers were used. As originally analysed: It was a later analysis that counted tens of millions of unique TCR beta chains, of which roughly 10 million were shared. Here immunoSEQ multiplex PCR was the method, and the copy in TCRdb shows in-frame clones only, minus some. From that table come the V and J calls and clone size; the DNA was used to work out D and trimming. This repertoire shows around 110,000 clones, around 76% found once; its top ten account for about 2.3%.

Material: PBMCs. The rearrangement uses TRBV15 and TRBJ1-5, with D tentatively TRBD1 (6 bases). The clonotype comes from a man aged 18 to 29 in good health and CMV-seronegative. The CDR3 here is CATAPGQLSNQPQHF. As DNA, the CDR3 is TGTGCCACTGCACCGGGACAACTGAGCAATCAGCCCCAGCATTTT.